The 5 T cell receptor beta chains given below trace back to one sample, sequenced in a study of response to subunit inactivated influenza vaccine. In TCRdb, the RT-PCR reads were re-called with MiXCR into one record per CDR3 protein. Of 150,000 to 200,000 distinct CDR3 sequences in the sample, approximately 11% were seen once. This specimen consisted of non-naive T cells sorted from PBMCs, obtained roughly 48 days after vaccination. Receptor source: a man in his fifties who received an inactivated influenza vaccine.

Only a few counts were recorded for this clonotype. The chain recombines TRBV20-1 with TRBJ2-3; D might be TRBD2 (5 bases). The CDR3 has 14 residues. Germline CDR1 reads DFQATT; CDR2 reads SNEGSKA (reference sequence). The V and J ends lost 3 bases and 4 bases respectively, with 14 bases between them. CDR3 amino acids: CSARAGYVPDTQYF. CDR3 sequence (DNA): TGCAGTGCTAGGGCGGGTTACGTCCCAGATACGCAGTATTTT.

The V call is TRBV20-1, the J call TRBJ2-2; D call uncertain. CDR3 length: 14 amino acids. Trimming cost V 3 bases and J 1 base, with 9 bases left between them. From germline, CDR1 is DFQATT and CDR2 SNEGSKA (reference sequence). The CDR3 DNA follows: TGCAGTGCTAGCCGGGCGTGGAACACCGGGGAGCTGTTTTTT. The encoded protein is CSASRAWNTGELFF.

The chain combines TRBV28 with TRBJ1-5, with unresolved D. Trimming took 2 bases from V and 7 from J, leaving 12 bases between them. The CDR3 is 14 residues long. Germline V CDR1 and CDR2: MDHEN, SYDVKM. CDR3 bases: TGTGCCAGCAGTTTAAGCAGGTCGTCGCAGCCCCAGCATTTT. This encodes CASSLSRSSQPQHF.

The chain combines TRBV6-2 or TRBV6-3 with TRBJ1-1; D unclear. CDR1 and CDR2 from the germline V gene are MNHEY and SVGEGT. The V and J ends lost 6 bases and 3 bases respectively, with 8 bases between them. The CDR3 has 12 amino acids. The CDR3: CASRTQYTEAFF. As DNA, the CDR3 is TGTGCCAGCAGAACCCAGTACACTGAAGCTTTCTTT.

CDR3 DNA sequence: TGTGCCAGCAGTTTAGGGACAGGGGACGGCTACACCTTC. It codes for CASSLGTGDGYTF. This rearrangement joins TRBV12-3 or TRBV12-4 to TRBJ1-2; 9 nucleotides match TRBD1. This CDR3 is built from 13 residues. With 1 base clipped from V and 8 bases from J, the junction kept 2 bases outside the gene matches.